This T cell receptor (beta chain) was obtained from a study of CD8+ T cells in alopecia areata (dated by TCRdb to the late 2010s). Looking at the study overall: Treated patients were enrolled in an open-label pilot trial of oral tofacitinib at 5 to 10 mg twice daily for moderate-to-severe alopecia areata. Disease severity in treated patients was measured with the SALT score, which quantifies the percentage of affected scalp surface area. RNA was obtained with the PAXgene miRNA kit for fixed scalp, the miRNeasy kit for PBMCs, and the RNeasy kit for mouse skin. In humans, TCRbeta sequencing was performed on scalp tissue and on sorted CD4+ and CD8+ peripheral blood T cells from healthy controls and from patients with patchy or totalis/universalis alopecia areata. Scalp clonality was compared across normal scalp (n=4), patchy alopecia areata scalp (n=8), and alopecia totalis/universalis scalp (n=8). Patients received tofacitinib for 6 to 18 months and were then followed off drug for 6 months to check for delayed response and recurrence. Biopsies were taken from tofacitinib-treated patients at baseline and again at 4 and 24 weeks into treatment, and several of those patients also had a later scalp biopsy. The study used high-throughput TCRbeta sequencing to examine T cell clonal expansion in alopecia areata, in both the C3H/HeJ mouse model and human patients. immunoSEQ multiplex PCR using 35 Vbeta forward primers and 13 Jbeta reverse primers was used to amplify TCRbeta CDR3 regions.

Reading the germline V gene (reference sequence) gives CDR1 LNHNV and CDR2 YYDKDF. The CDR3 contains 12 residues, cysteine and phenylalanine counted. The CDR3 DNA has 36 bases and is translated from base 1. The junction shows trimming of 5 bases on V and 8 bases on J, plus 12 bases between the germline ends. This specimen's treatment or condition label, per the study, means: oral pan-JAK inhibitor, 5-10 mg twice daily. Peripheral blood and lesional scalp punch biopsies were obtained from patients with alopecia areata. PBMCs were isolated by density centrifugation and stained for CD3, CD4 and CD8, after which CD4+ and CD8+ T cells were sorted on a FACSAria. To prepare the library, the immunoSEQ multiplex PCR assay was applied. For TCR sequencing, RNA was extracted from every sample and reverse transcribed into cDNA to serve as template. First-strand cDNA was synthesized with SuperScript III using a 2:1 mix of oligo-dT and random hexamers. Amplification bias was assessed with a synthetic immune receptor repertoire, and residual bias was removed computationally. Regarding the original processing steps: Raw reads were preprocessed for error removal, and CDR3 was defined according to IMGT conventions as running from the conserved cysteine to phenylalanine. To get clonality, Shannon entropy was normalized by log2 of the number of productive unique TCRs and the result was subtracted from 1. Whether each scalp clone was CD4 or CD8 was inferred by checking scalp TCRbeta sequences against the CD4 and CD8 repertoires from sorted blood. TCRdb took this table from immuneACCESS and kept in-frame rearrangements with V and J called. Such tables lack part of the clones; where checked against another copy, unresolved V genes explain under half of the gap, and the rest is unexplained. V, J and clone size reflect that table, while D and trimming were determined from the DNA. The sample table holds over 250,000 clones, of which 45% to 70% were seen once. The ten most abundant clones make up around 0.92% of the sample.

What the study reported, not specific to this receptor: Compared with normal scalp, lesional scalp had higher clonality and more expanded CD8+ clones, particularly in alopecia totalis/universalis, a pattern that suggests antigenic drive. Because the treated cohort was small and had just a single nonresponder, larger studies are needed to establish links between baseline CD8+ expansion and response. With tofacitinib, both scalp clonality and the number of expanded CD8+ clones among the top 100 scalp clones went down significantly. Shared TCR sequences between patients were less evident than in mice, which may be partly attributable to HLA diversity in the patient population. Unlike mouse skin, where gammadelta T cells dominate, normal human skin contains resident alphabeta T cells that get sequenced too, which complicates analysis of the scalp TCR repertoire. During tofacitinib treatment, many expanded lesional clones remained in scalp and blood, and this persistence may partly explain relapse after treatment is stopped.

Worth noting for this clone: Which antigen it targets is not known. Per-base qualities were not stored, and no clone one base away is much larger.

The sequence came from a human donor with alopecia areata. The rearrangement combines TRBV15 with TRBJ1-2; a tentative D call is TRBD1 (6 bases match). The starting material was CD4+ T cells sorted from blood, obtained at approximately week 52, from a patient treated with tofacitinib. This receptor has the CDR3 CATSPGGGGYTF. The bases are TGTGCCACCAGCCCCGGGGGGGGCGGCTACACCTTC.